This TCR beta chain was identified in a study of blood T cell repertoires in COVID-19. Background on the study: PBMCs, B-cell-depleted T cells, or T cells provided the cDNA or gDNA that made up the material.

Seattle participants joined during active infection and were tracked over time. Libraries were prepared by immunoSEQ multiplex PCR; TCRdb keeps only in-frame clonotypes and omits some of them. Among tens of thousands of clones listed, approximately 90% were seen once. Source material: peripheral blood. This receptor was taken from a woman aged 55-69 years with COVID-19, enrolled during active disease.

The CDR3, as DNA: TGTGCTAGTGGTCAGAACACTGAAGCTTTCTTT. Protein sequence: CASGQNTEAFF. The chain joins TRBV12-5 to TRBJ1-1; D unclear. The V gene's germline CDR1 is LGHNT and CDR2 FRNRAP. Trimming removed 5 bases from V and 1 base from J, with 2 bases in between. This CDR3 spans 11 amino acids.